The 26 T cell receptor beta chains below all came from one sample that was sequenced in a study of T cells in women clearing cervical HPV infection. Using immunoSEQ multiplex PCR, the repertoire was profiled, and TCRdb retains in-frame clones only, with some absent. The table lists about 36,000 clones. Material: blood buffy coat. These receptors came from a woman between 18 and 70 years old with a cervical HPV16 infection that either progressed to CIN3+ or cleared (not recorded which).

As regards this clone: The observed sequence ends 3 residues before the CDR3 terminus, with the missing tail filled in from the germline J gene. This rearrangement joins TRBV6-2 or TRBV6-3 to TRBJ1-4, with a weak D call TRBD1 (5 bases). The CDR3 loop spans 16 amino acids. Germline V gene lookup returns CDR1 MNHEY and CDR2 SVGEGT. The CDR3 DNA, read in part, is TGTGCCAGCAGTTACTCGTTCGGCTCTGGGGCCAACGTA. Its protein product is CASSYSFGSGANV. The full CDR3 sequence reads CASSYSFGSGANVLFF.

A remark on this clone: The read terminates 3 residues before the CDR3 end, so the remaining end is supplied by the germline J gene. The rearrangement uses TRBV7-2 and TRBJ1-2; TRBD1 matches at 7 bases. Germline values: CDR1 SGHTA, CDR2 FQGNSA. V lost 1 base, J lost 4 bases, and 3 bases stayed unmatched. This CDR3 has 14 residues. CDR3 sequence reads: CASSLDRGGYGYTF. The CDR3 DNA, read in part, is TGTGCCAGCAGCTTAGACAGGGGTGGCTATGGC.

On this clone itself: The read halts 3 residues ahead of the CDR3 end, with the missing end drawn from the germline J gene. This rearrangement joins TRBV5-6 to TRBJ1-4; no clear D. The germline V gene encodes CDR1 SGHDT and CDR2 YYEEEE. CDR3 size: 15 residues. Trimming stripped 2 bases from V and 0 bases from J, with 8 bases between. The CDR3 bases that were read are TGTGCCAGCAGCTTAAGGGTTGCAACTAATGAAAAA. Its protein is CASSLRVATNEK. The full-length CDR3 reads as CASSLRVATNEKLFF.

Points on this clone: The sequenced fragment ends 3 residues before the CDR3 boundary, so the rest is inferred from the germline J gene. This chain uses TRBV20-1 with TRBJ2-3; 9 bases agree with TRBD2. The CDR3 sequence is 16 residues long. Trimming took 0 bases from V and 2 from J; bases not matched to a gene: 6. Germline CDR1 is DFQATT and CDR2 is SNEGSKA (reference sequence). The CDR3 DNA, read in part, is TGCAGTGCTAGAGAAATGGCGGGGGGGGACACAGATACG. It specifies CSAREMAGGDTDT. The full CDR3 sequence reads CSAREMAGGDTDTQYF.

As to this clone: The CDR3 extends 3 residues past the end of the read, so its final part is completed from the germline J gene. The rearrangement uses TRBV2 and TRBJ2-2, with a weak D call TRBD1 (6 bases). The CDR3 covers 14 residues. Germline V gene data show CDR1 as SNHLY and CDR2 as FYNNEI. The CDR3 spells CASSAGQWAEKLFF. The CDR3 bases that were read are TGTGCCAGCAGTGCCGGACAGTGGGCTGAAAAG.

Regarding this clone: The read falls 3 residues short of the CDR3 end, and the missing part is taken from the germline J gene. The rearrangement uses TRBV18 and TRBJ1-1; 7 nucleotides align to TRBD1. The CDR3 consists of 14 residues. Germline values: CDR1 KGHSH, CDR2 LQKENI. The J segment lost 3 bases and the V segment lost 6 bases, leaving 7 bases of the junction unmatched. The covered CDR3 bases are TGTGCCAGCTCGTCCGCCGGGACAGACACTGAA. It translates to CASSSAGTDTE. The whole CDR3 is CASSSAGTDTEAFF.

As regards this clone: The read stops 3 residues short of the end of the CDR3; the missing end is completed from the germline J gene. This rearrangement joins TRBV19 to TRBJ1-5, with 8 bases fitting TRBD1. Trimming at V came to 5 bases and at J to 5 bases, leaving 8 bases not matched to a gene. Germline-derived CDR1 and CDR2 are LNHDA and SQIVND (reference sequence). The CDR3 has 15 amino acids. CDR3: CASSVGGTGYQPQHF. CDR3 bases read: TGTGCCAGTAGTGTCGGGGGGACAGGCTATCAGCCC. The full variable domain, rest sourced from reference TRBV19 and TRBJ1-5, is DGGITQSPKYLFRKEGQNVTLSCEQNLNHDAMYWYRQDPGQGLRLIYYSQIVNDFQKGDIAEGYSVSREKKESFPLTVTSAQKNPTAFYLCASSVGGTGYQPQHFGDGTRLSIL.

A word on this clone: The read terminates 3 residues before the CDR3 end, so the remaining end is supplied by the germline J gene. This chain connects TRBV7-9 to TRBJ2-4; D might be TRBD1 (6 bases). From germline, CDR1 is SEHNR and CDR2 FQNEAQ (reference sequence). The CDR3 covers 13 residues. The DNA read from the CDR3 is TGTGCCAGCAGCCACCGGGACAACTATGGT. Residues: CASSHRDNYG. The whole CDR3 region reads CASSHRDNYGQYF.

A word on this clone: The read ends 3 residues early relative to the CDR3; the germline J gene fills the gap. This chain links TRBV5-4 with TRBJ2-2; TRBD1 agrees at 7 bases. This CDR3 is 15 amino acids long. Losses at the gene ends were 5 bases for V and 4 bases for J; bases not matched to a gene: 8. Per germline, CDR1 SGHNT and CDR2 YYREEE (reference sequence). CDR3 in amino acids: CASSRETGTTGELFF. The CDR3 bases that were read are TGTGCCAGCAGTCGAGAGACAGGGACCACCGGGGAG.

A word on this clone: The read falls 3 residues short of the CDR3 end, and the missing part is taken from the germline J gene. This chain links TRBV20-1 with TRBJ2-1; weak D call: TRBD1 (6 bases). V lost 8 bases to trimming and J lost 9 bases, with 26 bases between them. This CDR3 is built from 15 residues. Germline CDR1 DFQATT, CDR2 SNEGSKA (reference sequence). This chain's CDR3 is CSPKDSGQSAGEQFF. Partial CDR3 DNA: TGCAGTCCTAAGGACTCGGGACAATCTGCGGGTGAG.

The CDR3 bases that were read are TGCAGCGTTGCCGGGACTAGCGGGATCAATGAG. It yields the protein CSVAGTSGINE. The complete CDR3 protein is CSVAGTSGINEQFF. V and J are TRBV29-1 and TRBJ2-1; 13 bases agree with TRBD2. The CDR3 end is not reached by the read, which stops 3 residues before it; the germline J gene fills it in. V was pared by 4 bases and J by 6 bases, with 3 bases of the junction left unmatched. CDR1 and CDR2 from the germline V gene are SQVTM and ANQGSEA. This CDR3 comprises 14 residues.

In regard to this clone: The CDR3 end falls 3 residues outside the read, so it is completed with the germline J gene. J is TRBJ2-7 and V is TRBV7-8, with 7 positions matching TRBD1. Germline CDR1 and CDR2: SGHVS and FQNEAQ. The CDR3 has 12 residues. The J segment lost 6 bases and the V segment lost 5 bases, leaving 4 bases of the junction unmatched. CDR3 sequence: CASSETGIEQYF. The CDR3 DNA, read in part, is TGTGCCAGCAGCGAGACAGGGATCGAG.

Concerning this clone itself: The CDR3 extends 3 residues past the end of the read, so its final part is completed from the germline J gene. V is TRBV19 and J is TRBJ2-4, with D uncertain. The CDR3 sequence is 13 residues long. Germline loops: CDR1 LNHDA, CDR2 SQIVND (reference sequence). CDR3 loop: CASSMNRHYGQYF. The part of the CDR3 DNA that was read is TGTGCCAGTAGTATGAATCGTCACTATGGT.

A word on this clone: The read terminates 3 residues before the CDR3 end, so the remaining end is supplied by the germline J gene. J is TRBJ1-1 and V is TRBV29-1; D is ambiguous. Trimming removed 4 bases at V and 0 bases at J, with 9 bases between. This CDR3 has 13 amino acids. CDR1 and CDR2 from the germline V gene are SQVTM and ANQGSEA. CDR3 DNA (partial): TGCAGCGTTGTTACTGTAATGAACACTGAA. It is translated as CSVVTVMNTE. Given in full, the CDR3 is CSVVTVMNTEAFF. The variable domain in full, with the rest retrieved from reference TRBV29-1 and TRBJ1-1, is SAVISQKPSRDICQRGTSLTIQCQVDSQVTMMFWYRQQPGQSLTLIATANQGSEATYESGFVIDKFPISRPNLTFSTLTVSNMSPEDSSIYLCSVVTVMNTEAFFGQGTRLTVV.

The DNA read from the CDR3 is TGTGCCAGCAGATCCCGACAGGGA. It codes for CASRSRQG. The whole CDR3 sequence reads CASRSRQGAFF. This chain joins TRBV6-2 or TRBV6-3 and TRBJ1-1; 7 nucleotides line up with TRBD1. The read halts 3 residues ahead of the CDR3 end, with the missing end drawn from the germline J gene. This CDR3 has 11 residues. Looked up from germline, CDR1 is MNHEY and CDR2 is SVGEGT.

With regard to this clone: Coverage ceases 3 residues before the CDR3 finishes, and the germline J gene fills in the end. Other DNA sequences in the sample encode the same CDR3. The chain joins TRBV20-1 to TRBJ1-6, with D perhaps matching TRBD1 (5 bases). CDR1 DFQATT and CDR2 SNEGSKA come from the germline V gene (reference sequence). CDR3 size: 15 residues. The V end lost 3 bases, the J end lost 10 bases, and 19 bases lay between the germline ends. Here the CDR3 reads CSASSPDRVKSPLHF. The CDR3 bases that were read are TGCAGTGCTAGTAGCCCTGACAGAGTGAAGTCACCC.

On this clone: The missing CDR3 end, 3 residues past where the read stops, is filled in from the germline J gene. This chain uses TRBV20-1 with TRBJ1-6; TRBD1 is a possible D gene (5 bases). Per the germline V gene, CDR1 is DFQATT and CDR2 is SNEGSKA (reference sequence). Trimming shortened V by 3 bases and J by 8 bases, and 11 bases separated the two germline ends. The CDR3 has 13 residues. The part of the CDR3 DNA that was read is TGCAGTGCTAGGCTACAGGTCGATTCACCC. This gives the protein CSARLQVDSP. The entire CDR3 sequence reads CSARLQVDSPLHF.

To note about this clone: The read halts 3 residues ahead of the CDR3 end, with the missing end drawn from the germline J gene. The chain joins TRBV20-1 to TRBJ1-1, with 8 nucleotides matching TRBD1. The CDR3 covers 14 residues. CDR1 DFQATT and CDR2 SNEGSKA come from the germline V gene (reference sequence). Germline trimming cut 5 bases from V and 5 bases from J; bases unmatched to any gene: 10. CDR3 DNA (partial): TGCAGTGCTGCCCCCCGGACAGGGAAGACTGAA. It translates to CSAAPRTGKTE. The entire CDR3 protein is CSAAPRTGKTEAFF.

The covered CDR3 bases are TGTGCCAGCAGCTTAGGGGCAGGGTGGGACTACGAG. It codes for CASSLGAGWDYE. In full, the CDR3 is CASSLGAGWDYEQYF. This rearrangement joins TRBV11-3 to TRBJ2-7; D is perhaps TRBD1 (5 bases). Coverage ceases 3 residues before the CDR3 finishes, and the germline J gene fills in the end. The CDR3 runs to 15 residues. Germline V lookup: CDR1 SGHNT, CDR2 YENEEA. The germline V and J ends were trimmed by 1 base and 3 bases, with 13 bases remaining between them.

As concerns this clone: The read falls 3 residues short of the CDR3 end, and the missing part is taken from the germline J gene. Other DNA variants within this sample encode the same CDR3. The chain has TRBV2 and TRBJ1-3, with TRBD1 matching over 9 bases. The CDR3 contains 13 residues. Germline-derived CDR1 and CDR2 are SNHLY and FYNNEI. Losses at the gene ends were 6 bases for V and 4 bases for J; bases not matched to a gene: 1. CDR3 DNA, as far as it was read: TGTGCCAGCAGGACAGGGGGAGGAAACACC. Translation: CASRTGGGNT. The full-length CDR3 reads as CASRTGGGNTIYF.

As for this clone: Read data end 3 residues before the CDR3 end; the end is taken from the germline J gene. The chain carries TRBV7-9 and TRBJ2-7, with D tentatively TRBD1 (5 bases). The CDR3 is made up of 13 amino acids. Trimming removed 1 base from V and 5 bases from J, with 9 bases in between. Germline assignment: CDR1 SEHNR and CDR2 FQNEAQ (reference sequence). The covered CDR3 bases are TGTGCCAGCAGCTTAGGGGTCAGGGACGAG. It is translated as CASSLGVRDE. The whole CDR3 region reads CASSLGVRDEQYF.

About this clone: The missing CDR3 end, 3 residues past where the read stops, is filled in from the germline J gene. The genes are TRBV2 and TRBJ1-2; no reliable D call. This CDR3 is 13 amino acids long. Germline V lookup: CDR1 SNHLY, CDR2 FYNNEI. Trimming took 3 bases from V and 3 from J, leaving 8 bases between them. Here the CDR3 reads CASSDLRDYGYTF. Partial CDR3 DNA: TGTGCCAGCAGTGACTTAAGGGACTATGGC. Together with reference TRBV2 and TRBJ1-2, the CDR3 gives the full variable domain: EPEVTQTPSHQVTQMGQEVILRCVPISNHLYFYWYRQILGQKVEFLVSFYNNEISEKSEIFDDQFSVERPDGSNFTLKIRSTKLEDSAMYFCASSDLRDYGYTFGSGTRLTVV.

With regard to this clone: The read ends 3 residues shy of where the CDR3 ends; the end is completed using the germline J gene. V and J are TRBV5-1 and TRBJ1-4, with 9 bases that match TRBD1. The V gene end was trimmed by 3 bases and the J gene end by 5 bases; junction bases not matched to a gene: 5. This CDR3 comprises 15 residues. The germline V gene has CDR1 SGHRS and CDR2 YFSETQ. CDR3 DNA (partial): TGCGCCAGCAGCTCATTAGACAGGGGGAATGAAAAA. Translating it yields CASSSLDRGNEK. The CDR3, in full, reads CASSSLDRGNEKLFF.

Comments on this clone: The CDR3 end falls 3 residues outside the read, so it is completed with the germline J gene. This chain uses TRBV20-1 with TRBJ2-1, with 8 bases fitting TRBD1. The germline V gene has CDR1 DFQATT and CDR2 SNEGSKA (reference sequence). This CDR3 has 12 residues. V lost 5 bases, J lost 9 bases, and 6 bases stayed unmatched. The CDR3 region is CSALTGGIEQFF. CDR3 DNA, as far as it was read: TGCAGTGCTTTAACAGGGGGAATTGAG.

As concerns this clone: The CDR3 goes on 3 residues after the read ends, and that part is filled in from the germline J gene. This chain uses TRBV28 with TRBJ1-1; TRBD1 matches 8 bases. The germline V gene has CDR1 MDHEN and CDR2 SYDVKM. The CDR3 has 13 amino acids. Trimming cost V 5 bases and J 4 bases; bases outside gene matches: 3. CDR3 protein: CASSRTGTTEAFF. The sequenced CDR3 bases are TGTGCCAGCAGTCGGACAGGGACCACTGAA.

To note about this clone: The read stops 3 residues short of the end of the CDR3; the missing end is completed from the germline J gene. The chain has TRBV20-1 and TRBJ1-2; no clear D gene. Per germline, CDR1 DFQATT and CDR2 SNEGSKA (reference sequence). The CDR3 loop spans 13 amino acids. CDR3 bases read: TGCAGTGCTAGCCTAGCGGGATTTGATGAC. Its translation: CSASLAGFDD. Given in full, the CDR3 is CSASLAGFDDYTF.